The 6 T cell receptor beta chains below come from one sample, sequenced in a study of T cells after yellow fever vaccination. A single record per CDR3 protein comes from TCRdb applying MiXCR to the 5' RACE reads. The sample has around 350,000 distinct CDR3 sequences; about 6% are singletons. Sequences were derived from PBMCs, sampled 5 days after the yellow fever booster vaccination. The receptor source for this set is a man aged 25-45 years who received the YFV17D yellow fever vaccine.

This CDR3 reads CASSANLGEQYF. CDR3 nucleotides: TGCGCCAGCAGCGCCAATCTAGGCGAGCAGTACTTC. The rearrangement links TRBV5-1 to TRBJ2-7; D remains ambiguous. Between the trimmed V and J ends, which lost 4 bases and 6 bases, there was a span of 11 bases. The CDR3 totals 12 residues. From germline, CDR1 is SGHRS and CDR2 YFSETQ.

There are a few counts of this clonotype. V and J are TRBV11-3 and TRBJ2-2; no clear D. V was pared by 4 bases and J by 6 bases, with 6 bases between. Germline-derived CDR1 and CDR2 are SGHNT and YENEEA. The CDR3 contains 12 residues. CDR3: CASSSEAGELFF. The CDR3 DNA sequence: TGTGCCAGCAGCTCCGAGGCCGGGGAGCTGTTTTTT.

Concerning this clonotype itself: Relative to the germline gene, one junction end is altered; a read error may explain this. V and J are TRBV29-1 and TRBJ2-1; no definite D call. This CDR3 spans 12 amino acids. Looked up from germline, CDR1 is SQVTM and CDR2 is ANQGSEA. The CDR3 DNA is TGCAGTGGCGGAAGCTCCTACAATGAGCGGTTCTTC. It codes for CSGGSSYNERFF.

This clonotype was found a few times. The chain uses TRBV29-1 and TRBJ2-7; tentative D call: TRBD1 (6 bases). CDR3 length equals 15 residues. Germline CDR1 SQVTM, CDR2 ANQGSEA. Trimming took off 7 bases at V and 3 bases at J, with 22 bases between the two ends. In nucleotides, the CDR3 is TGCAGCGCCTCCCGACCCACAGGGACCCACTACGAGCAGTACTTC. Translated: CSASRPTGTHYEQYF.

This clonotype was seen a few times. The genes are TRBV4-3 and TRBJ2-5, with 10 bases fitting TRBD2. There are 19 residues in the CDR3. J gave up 2 bases and V 2 bases, and 14 bases lay outside the gene matches. Germline loops: CDR1 LGHNA, CDR2 YSLEER. CDR3 nucleotide sequence: TGCGCCAGCAGCCAACCCTACTCCGGAGGACTAGCGGATCAAGAGACCCAGTACTTC. Residues: CASSQPYSGGLADQETQYF.

This clonotype was counted ten times or more. This chain joins TRBV20-1 and TRBJ1-1; D uncertain. Trimming cost V 0 bases and J 11 bases, with 13 bases left between them. The CDR3 extends over 12 amino acids. Germline V gene lookup returns CDR1 DFQATT and CDR2 SNEGSKA (reference sequence). The CDR3 coding sequence is TGCAGTGCTAGAGAGGACCCCTCTCCCGCTTTCTTT. It specifies CSAREDPSPAFF.